Each of the 10 T cell receptor beta chains below was sequenced from the same sample in a study of Ad26.COV2.S vaccination and SARS-CoV-2 variants. Described treatment: roughly 19 received Ad26.COV2.S at low or high dose, single or two shots; 5 received placebo; per-sample allocation not given. It was on day 63 after the first vaccine or placebo injection that samples were taken. The method was immunoSEQ multiplex PCR; TCRdb's version includes in-frame clones alone and lacks a portion of them. The sample records about 480,000 clones, roughly 85% being singletons. This specimen was peripheral blood, taken in a trial of Ad26.COV2.S vaccine versus placebo. Receptors originate from a person between 18 and 60 years old who received the Ad26.COV2.S COVID-19 vaccine or a placebo.

This sequence joins TRBV10-3 and TRBJ1-3, with 7 bases lining up with TRBD1. The trim removed 11 bases at V and 0 bases at J, leaving 10 bases unmatched. Germline V lookup: CDR1 ENHRY, CDR2 SYGVKD. The CDR3 totals 15 residues. CDR3 amino acids: CAGRTGDSSGNTIYF. In nucleotides, the CDR3 is TGTGCCGGGAGGACCGGGGACAGCTCTGGAAACACCATATATTTT.

J is TRBJ2-1 and V is TRBV10-3; D is possibly TRBD2 (5 bases). Germline V gives CDR1 ENHRY, CDR2 SYGVKD. V was shortened by 5 bases and J by 10 bases, with 12 bases between the two germline ends. There are 12 residues in the CDR3. The CDR3 DNA is TGTGCCATCAGTACGGCAAGGGAGGAGCAGTTCTTC. This encodes CAISTAREEQFF.

This chain joins TRBV7-9 and TRBJ2-2, with 11 nucleotides matching TRBD2. The V gene's germline CDR1 is SEHNR and CDR2 FQNEAQ (reference sequence). The CDR3 totals 18 residues. V dropped 5 bases and J dropped 0; count of bases not matched to a gene: 8. Here the CDR3 reads CASSRRTSGFPNTGELFF. The CDR3 DNA sequence: TGTGCCAGCAGCAGAAGGACTAGCGGGTTTCCGAACACCGGGGAGCTGTTTTTT. Supplemented by reference TRBV7-9 and TRBJ2-2, the full variable domain reads DTGVSQNPRHKITKRGQNVTFRCDPISEHNRLYWYRQTLGQGPEFLTYFQNEAQLEKSRLLSDRFSAERPKGSFSTLEIQRTEQGDSAMYLCASSRRTSGFPNTGELFFGEGSRLTVL.

The CDR3 protein is CATTCLSGRPSNEQFF. The CDR3 coding sequence is TGTGCCACCACCTGCCTTAGCGGGAGGCCCTCCAATGAGCAGTTCTTC. The genes are TRBV21-1 and TRBJ2-1; the table's D gene call, TRBD2, was not cross checked with the DNA. TRBV21-1 is reported as a pseudogene. This CDR3 has 16 residues.

The chain has TRBV28 and TRBJ2-5, with a weak D call TRBD2 (5 bases). Germline V gene lookup returns CDR1 MDHEN and CDR2 SYDVKM. V lost 0 bases to trimming and J lost 4 bases, with 12 bases between them. This CDR3 is 15 amino acids long. In nucleotides, the CDR3 is TGTGCCAGCAGTTTATGGGGGAGTGGAGTAGAGACCCAGTACTTC. Its translation is CASSLWGSGVETQYF.

This clone was detected a few times. This rearrangement joins TRBV9 to TRBJ1-6; D gene unclear. Germline V gene sequence: CDR1 SGDLS, CDR2 YYNGEE. The CDR3 runs to 12 residues. Trimming shortened V by 0 bases and J by 9 bases, and 4 bases separated the two germline ends. This chain's CDR3 is CASSVGGSPLHF. In DNA, the CDR3 is TGTGCCAGCAGCGTAGGAGGTTCACCCCTCCACTTT. The whole variable domain, remainder taken from reference TRBV9 and TRBJ1-6, is DSGVTQTPKHLITATGQRVTLRCSPRSGDLSVYWYQQSLDQGLQFLIQYYNGEERAKGNILERFSAQQFPDLHSELNLSSLELGDSALYFCASSVGGSPLHFGNGTRLTVT.

The chain carries TRBV6-5 and TRBJ2-7; 10 positions agree with TRBD2. The trim removed 5 bases at V and 6 bases at J, leaving 10 bases unmatched. The CDR3 totals 15 residues. CDR1 is MNHEY, CDR2 SVGAGI, per germline. The CDR3 DNA follows: TGTGCCAGCAGTCACCTAGCGGGAGTATCCGCCGAGCAGTACTTC. It translates to CASSHLAGVSAEQYF.

The genes are TRBV7-8 and TRBJ2-7; perhaps TRBD1 as D (5 bases). CDR1 is SGHVS and CDR2 is FQNEAQ in the germline V gene. This CDR3 is 16 amino acids long. V lost 8 bases to trimming and J lost 4 bases, with 24 bases between them. This CDR3 is CASSQGGATILYEQYF. The CDR3 bases are TGTGCCAGCTCTCAGGGTGGGGCCACGATACTTTACGAGCAGTACTTC. Together with reference TRBV7-8 and TRBJ2-7, the CDR3 gives the full variable domain: GAGVSQSPRYKVAKRGQDVALRCDPISGHVSLFWYQQALGQGPEFLTYFQNEAQLDKSGLPSDRFFAERPEGSVSTLKIQRTQQEDSAVYLCASSQGGATILYEQYFGPGTRLTVT.

The chain is built from TRBV6-1 and TRBJ1-3, with a tentative D call TRBD1 (5 bases). The CDR3 sequence is 14 residues long. V shed 1 base and J shed 6 bases, with 10 bases lying between them. The V gene's germline CDR1 is MNHNS and CDR2 SASEGT. CDR3 loop: CASSEGLGENTIYF. CDR3 DNA: TGTGCCAGCAGTGAAGGATTGGGGGAAAACACCATATATTTT.

This chain uses TRBV15 with TRBJ1-5; D gene uncertain. V lost 6 bases to trimming and J lost 15 bases, with 21 bases between them. Per germline, CDR1 LNHNV and CDR2 YYDKDF (reference sequence). CDR3 length equals 13 residues. CDR3 sequence: CATRLERNAHWHF. For the CDR3, the DNA is TGTGCCACCAGACTGGAAAGAAACGCACATTGGCATTTT.